This TCR beta chain was sequenced for a study of blood T cell repertoires in COVID-19. Whole-study context: The United States, Italy and Spain were the sources of the acute and convalescent COVID-19 samples.

Germline CDR1 SGHRS, CDR2 YFSETQ. V gave up 3 bases and J gave up 7 bases; unmatched junction bases: 10. The length of the CDR3 is 16 residues. Under the authors' procedure: Quantification of nucleated cells was approximated via reference gene primer amplification. The table came from immunoSEQ multiplex PCR; TCRdb's copy has only in-frame clones and leaves some out. V, J and clone size are taken as reported in that table, and D and trimming were inferred from the DNA itself. The table shows 300,000 to 500,000 clones, with roughly 88% occurring only once. Living in 24 US areas, the participants were between roughly 18 and 89 years of age. Participant-given clinical history determined each cohort assignment.

The sequenced material came from PBMCs or T cells enriched from blood (not recorded which). This receptor was obtained from a woman aged 40 to 55 with acute COVID-19. The chain recombines TRBV5-1 with TRBJ2-4; 10 positions match TRBD1. CDR3 in amino acids: CASSSRTGGHENIQYF. The CDR3 nucleotides are TGCGCCAGCAGCTCCCGGACAGGGGGACATGAGAACATTCAGTACTTC.